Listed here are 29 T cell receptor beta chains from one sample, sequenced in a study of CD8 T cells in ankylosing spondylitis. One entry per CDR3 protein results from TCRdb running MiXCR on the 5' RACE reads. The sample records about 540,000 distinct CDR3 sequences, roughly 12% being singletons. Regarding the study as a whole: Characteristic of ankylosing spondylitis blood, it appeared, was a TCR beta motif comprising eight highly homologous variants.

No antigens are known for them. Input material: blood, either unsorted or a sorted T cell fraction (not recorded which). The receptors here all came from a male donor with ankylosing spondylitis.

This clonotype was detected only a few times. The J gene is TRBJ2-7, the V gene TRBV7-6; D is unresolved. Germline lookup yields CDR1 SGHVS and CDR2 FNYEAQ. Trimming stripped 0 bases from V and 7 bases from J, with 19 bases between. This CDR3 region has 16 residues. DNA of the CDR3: TGTGCCAGCAGCTTAGCGGCAGGTCCCCTTTTAGGGGAGCAGTACGTC. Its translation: CASSLAAGPLLGEQYV.

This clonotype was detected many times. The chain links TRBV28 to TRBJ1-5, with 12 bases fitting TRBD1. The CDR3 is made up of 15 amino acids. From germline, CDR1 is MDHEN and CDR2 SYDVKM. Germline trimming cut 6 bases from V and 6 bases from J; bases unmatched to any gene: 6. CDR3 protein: CASSSGQGAGQPQHF. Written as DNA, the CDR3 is TGTGCCAGCAGCTCGGGACAGGGGGCCGGTCAGCCCCAGCATTTT.

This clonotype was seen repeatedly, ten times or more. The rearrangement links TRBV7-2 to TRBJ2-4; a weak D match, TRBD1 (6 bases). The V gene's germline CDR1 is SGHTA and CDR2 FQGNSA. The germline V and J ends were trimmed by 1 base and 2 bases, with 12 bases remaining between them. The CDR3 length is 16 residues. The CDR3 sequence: CASSLDAGATKNIQYF. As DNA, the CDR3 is TGTGCCAGCAGCTTAGATGCAGGGGCAACCAAAAACATTCAGTACTTC. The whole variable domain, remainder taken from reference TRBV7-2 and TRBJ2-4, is GAGVSQSPSNKVTEKGKDVELRCDPISGHTALYWYRQSLGQGLEFLIYFQGNSAPDKSGLPSDRFSAERTGGSVSTLTIQRTQQEDSAVYLCASSLDAGATKNIQYFGAGTRLSVL.

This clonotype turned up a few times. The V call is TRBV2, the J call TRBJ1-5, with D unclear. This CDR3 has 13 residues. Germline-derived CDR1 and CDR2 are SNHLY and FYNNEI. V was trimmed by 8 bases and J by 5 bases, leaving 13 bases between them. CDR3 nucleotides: TGTGCCAGCGGATTAGGTCCTGATCAGCCCCAGCATTTT. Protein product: CASGLGPDQPQHF.

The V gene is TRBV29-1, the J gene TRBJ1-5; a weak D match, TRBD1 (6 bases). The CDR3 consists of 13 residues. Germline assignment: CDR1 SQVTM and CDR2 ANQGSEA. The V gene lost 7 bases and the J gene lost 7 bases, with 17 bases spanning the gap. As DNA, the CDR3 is TGCAGCGCCGATGTCGGGCAGGGGCAGCCCCAGCATTTT. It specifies CSADVGQGQPQHF.

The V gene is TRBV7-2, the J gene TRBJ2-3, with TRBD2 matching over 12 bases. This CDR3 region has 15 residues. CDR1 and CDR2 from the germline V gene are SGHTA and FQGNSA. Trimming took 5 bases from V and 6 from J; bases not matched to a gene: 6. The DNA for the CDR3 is TGTGCCAGCAGCGGCCGACTAGCGGGAGTGGATACGCAGTATTTT. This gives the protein CASSGRLAGVDTQYF.

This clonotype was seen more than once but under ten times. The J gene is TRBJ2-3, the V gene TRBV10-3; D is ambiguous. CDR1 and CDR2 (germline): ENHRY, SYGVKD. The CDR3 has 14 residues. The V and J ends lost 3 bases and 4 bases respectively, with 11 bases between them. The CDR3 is CAISDSVNPDTQYF. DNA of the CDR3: TGTGCCATCAGTGACAGCGTTAACCCAGATACGCAGTATTTT.

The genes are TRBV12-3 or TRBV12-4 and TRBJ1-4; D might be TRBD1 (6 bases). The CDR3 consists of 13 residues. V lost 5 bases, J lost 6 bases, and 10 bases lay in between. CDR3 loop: CASSGGRYEKLFF. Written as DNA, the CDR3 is TGTGCCAGCAGTGGGGGCCGGTATGAAAAACTGTTTTTT.

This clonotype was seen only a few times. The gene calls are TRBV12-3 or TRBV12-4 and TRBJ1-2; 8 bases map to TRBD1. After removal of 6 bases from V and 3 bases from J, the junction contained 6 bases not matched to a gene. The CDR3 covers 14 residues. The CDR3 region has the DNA TGTGCCAGCAGACCAGGACAGGGTTACTATGGCTACACCTTC. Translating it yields CASRPGQGYYGYTF.

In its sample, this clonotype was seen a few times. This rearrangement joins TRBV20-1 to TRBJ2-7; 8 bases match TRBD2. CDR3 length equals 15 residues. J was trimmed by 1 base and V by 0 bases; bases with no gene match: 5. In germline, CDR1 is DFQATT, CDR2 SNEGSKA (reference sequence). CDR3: CSARDGAGASYEQYF. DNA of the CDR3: TGCAGTGCTAGAGATGGAGCGGGAGCTTCCTACGAGCAGTACTTC.

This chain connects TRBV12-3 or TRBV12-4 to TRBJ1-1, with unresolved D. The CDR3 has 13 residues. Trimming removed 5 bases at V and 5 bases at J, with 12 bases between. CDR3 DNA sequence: TGTGCCAGCAGTATTTTAAGGGAAACTGAAGCTTTCTTT. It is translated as CASSILRETEAFF.

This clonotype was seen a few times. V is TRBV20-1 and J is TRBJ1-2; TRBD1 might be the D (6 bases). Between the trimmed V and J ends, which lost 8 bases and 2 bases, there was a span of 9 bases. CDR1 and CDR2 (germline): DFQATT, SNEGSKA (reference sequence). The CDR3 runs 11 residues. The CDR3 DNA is TGCAGTCCAGGGGCGAACTATGGCTACACCTTC. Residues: CSPGANYGYTF.

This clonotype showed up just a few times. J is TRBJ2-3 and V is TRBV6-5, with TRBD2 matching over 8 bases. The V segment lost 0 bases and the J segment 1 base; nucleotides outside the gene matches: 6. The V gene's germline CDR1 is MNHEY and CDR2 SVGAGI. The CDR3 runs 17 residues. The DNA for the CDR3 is TGTGCCAGCAGTTACTCGTTGGGGCGGGGGGGCACAGATACGCAGTATTTT. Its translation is CASSYSLGRGGTDTQYF.

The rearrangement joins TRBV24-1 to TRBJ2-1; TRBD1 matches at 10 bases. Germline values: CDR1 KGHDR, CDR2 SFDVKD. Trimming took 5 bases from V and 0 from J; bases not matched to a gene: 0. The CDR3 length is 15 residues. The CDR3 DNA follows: TGTGCCACCAGTGGGGACAGGGGCTCCTACAATGAGCAGTTCTTC. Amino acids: CATSGDRGSYNEQFF.

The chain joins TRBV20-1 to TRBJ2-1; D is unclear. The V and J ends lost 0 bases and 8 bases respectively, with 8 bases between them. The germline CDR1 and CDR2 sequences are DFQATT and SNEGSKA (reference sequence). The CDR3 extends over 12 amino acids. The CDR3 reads CSAREARDEQFF. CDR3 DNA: TGCAGTGCTAGAGAGGCTCGGGATGAGCAGTTCTTC.

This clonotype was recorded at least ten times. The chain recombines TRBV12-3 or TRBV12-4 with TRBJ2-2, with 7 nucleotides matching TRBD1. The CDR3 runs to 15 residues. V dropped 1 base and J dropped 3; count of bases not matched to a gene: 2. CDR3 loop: CASSLEGADTGELFF. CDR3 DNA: TGTGCCAGCAGTTTAGAGGGGGCAGACACCGGGGAGCTGTTTTTT.

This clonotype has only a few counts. For the CDR3, the DNA is TGCAGTGTTCTAGCGGCGGGAGGGCCTTCAAGGCCAGATACGCAGTATTTT. This codes for CSVLAAGGPSRPDTQYF. The rearrangement uses TRBV20-1 and TRBJ2-3; 9 nucleotides match TRBD2. J was trimmed by 4 bases and V by 7 bases; bases with no gene match: 18. This CDR3 comprises 17 residues. Germline V gene data show CDR1 as DFQATT and CDR2 as SNEGSKA (reference sequence).

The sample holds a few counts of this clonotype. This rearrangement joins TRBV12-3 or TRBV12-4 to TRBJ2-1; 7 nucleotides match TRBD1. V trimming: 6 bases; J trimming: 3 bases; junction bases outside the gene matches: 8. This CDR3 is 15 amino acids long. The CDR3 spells CASRDGTVRYNEQFF. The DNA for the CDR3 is TGTGCCAGCAGGGACGGGACAGTCCGCTACAATGAGCAGTTCTTC.

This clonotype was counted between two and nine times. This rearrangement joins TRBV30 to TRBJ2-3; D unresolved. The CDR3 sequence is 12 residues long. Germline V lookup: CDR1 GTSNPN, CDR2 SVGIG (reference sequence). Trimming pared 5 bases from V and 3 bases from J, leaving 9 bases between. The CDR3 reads CAWGENTDTQYF. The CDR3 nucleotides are TGTGCCTGGGGGGAAAATACAGATACGCAGTATTTT.

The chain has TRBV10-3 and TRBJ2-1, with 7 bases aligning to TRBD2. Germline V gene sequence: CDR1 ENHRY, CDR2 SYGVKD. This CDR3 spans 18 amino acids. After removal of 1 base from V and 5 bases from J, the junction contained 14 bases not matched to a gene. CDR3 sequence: CAISELWRDYGRNNEQFF. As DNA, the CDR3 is TGTGCCATCAGTGAGTTGTGGCGGGACTACGGGCGCAACAATGAGCAGTTCTTC.

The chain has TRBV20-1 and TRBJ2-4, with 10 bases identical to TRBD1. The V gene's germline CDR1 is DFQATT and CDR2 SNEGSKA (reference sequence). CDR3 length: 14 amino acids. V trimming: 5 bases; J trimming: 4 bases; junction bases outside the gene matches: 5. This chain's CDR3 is CSADPGQGKNIQYF. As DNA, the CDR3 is TGCAGTGCTGATCCGGGACAGGGGAAAAACATTCAGTACTTC.

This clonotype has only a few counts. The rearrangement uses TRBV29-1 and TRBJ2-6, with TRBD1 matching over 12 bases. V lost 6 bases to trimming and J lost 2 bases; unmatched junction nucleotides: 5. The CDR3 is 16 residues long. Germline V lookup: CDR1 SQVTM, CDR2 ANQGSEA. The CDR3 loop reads CSVPGQGAAGANVLTF. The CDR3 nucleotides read TGCAGCGTCCCGGGACAGGGGGCGGCTGGGGCCAACGTCCTGACTTTC.

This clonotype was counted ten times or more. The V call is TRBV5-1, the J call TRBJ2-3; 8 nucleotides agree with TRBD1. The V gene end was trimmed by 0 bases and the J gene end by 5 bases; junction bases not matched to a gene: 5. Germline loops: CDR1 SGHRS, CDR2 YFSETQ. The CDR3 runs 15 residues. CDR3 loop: CASSLESGGEDTQYF. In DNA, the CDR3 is TGCGCCAGCAGCTTGGAGTCAGGGGGCGAAGATACGCAGTATTTT.

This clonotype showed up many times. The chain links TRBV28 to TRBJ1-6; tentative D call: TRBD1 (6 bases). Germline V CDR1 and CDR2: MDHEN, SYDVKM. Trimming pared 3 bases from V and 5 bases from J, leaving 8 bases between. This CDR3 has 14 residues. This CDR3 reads CASSFWTDNSPLHF. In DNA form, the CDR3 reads TGTGCCAGCAGTTTCTGGACAGATAATTCACCCCTCCACTTT.

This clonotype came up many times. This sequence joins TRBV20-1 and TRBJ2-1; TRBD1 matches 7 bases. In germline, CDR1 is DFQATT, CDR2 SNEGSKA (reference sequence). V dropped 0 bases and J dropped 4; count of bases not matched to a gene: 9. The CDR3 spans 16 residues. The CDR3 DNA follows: TGCAGTGCTAGAGATATAGGAAAGGGGGCTTACAATGAGCAGTTCTTC. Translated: CSARDIGKGAYNEQFF.

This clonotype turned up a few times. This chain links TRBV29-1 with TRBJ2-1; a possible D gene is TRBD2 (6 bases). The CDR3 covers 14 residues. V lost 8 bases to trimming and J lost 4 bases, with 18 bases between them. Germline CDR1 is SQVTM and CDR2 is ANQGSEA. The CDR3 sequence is CSTAGLRGYNEQFF. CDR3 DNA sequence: TGCAGCACCGCCGGGTTGCGGGGATACAATGAGCAGTTCTTC.

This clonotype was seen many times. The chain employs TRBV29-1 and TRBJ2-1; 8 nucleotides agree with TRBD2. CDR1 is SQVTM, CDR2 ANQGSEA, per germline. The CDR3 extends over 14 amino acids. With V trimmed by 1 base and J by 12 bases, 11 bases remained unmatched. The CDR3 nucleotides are TGCAGCGTTGAAGTGGAGACTAGCGCCCAACGGCAGTTCTTC. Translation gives CSVEVETSAQRQFF.

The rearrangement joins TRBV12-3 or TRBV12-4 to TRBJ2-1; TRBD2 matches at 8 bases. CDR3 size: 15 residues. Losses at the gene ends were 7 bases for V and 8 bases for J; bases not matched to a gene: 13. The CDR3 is CASTRDLAGSYEQFF. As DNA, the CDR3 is TGTGCCAGCACCCGAGACCTAGCGGGTAGCTATGAGCAGTTCTTC.

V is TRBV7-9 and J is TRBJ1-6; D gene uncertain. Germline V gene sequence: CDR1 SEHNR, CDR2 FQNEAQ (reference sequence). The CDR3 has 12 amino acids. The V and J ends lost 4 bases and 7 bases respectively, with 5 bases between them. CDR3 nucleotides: TGTGCCAGCAGCTGGACCAATTCACCCCTCCACTTT. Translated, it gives CASSWTNSPLHF.